This TCR beta chain was sequenced in a study of T cell changes during pregnancy in multiple sclerosis. Clones were sequenced by immunoSEQ multiplex PCR, and TCRdb holds only the in-frame ones, with some missing. Among just under 85,000 clones listed, about 89% were seen once. Germline V gene lookup returns CDR1 MNHEY and CDR2 SVGAGI. Trimming cost V 5 bases and J 4 bases; bases outside gene matches: 8. This CDR3 contains 15 residues. This clone has just one count. Sequenced here: peripheral blood, sampled in the first trimester of pregnancy. The TCR was taken from a female donor with multiple sclerosis, enrolled in a pregnancy study. The chain has TRBV6-5 and TRBJ1-1, with TRBD1 matching over 9 bases. CDR3 DNA sequence: TGTGCCAGCAGTGCTCCGGGACAGGGTGCCACTGAAGCTTTCTTT. Translated: CASSAPGQGATEAFF.